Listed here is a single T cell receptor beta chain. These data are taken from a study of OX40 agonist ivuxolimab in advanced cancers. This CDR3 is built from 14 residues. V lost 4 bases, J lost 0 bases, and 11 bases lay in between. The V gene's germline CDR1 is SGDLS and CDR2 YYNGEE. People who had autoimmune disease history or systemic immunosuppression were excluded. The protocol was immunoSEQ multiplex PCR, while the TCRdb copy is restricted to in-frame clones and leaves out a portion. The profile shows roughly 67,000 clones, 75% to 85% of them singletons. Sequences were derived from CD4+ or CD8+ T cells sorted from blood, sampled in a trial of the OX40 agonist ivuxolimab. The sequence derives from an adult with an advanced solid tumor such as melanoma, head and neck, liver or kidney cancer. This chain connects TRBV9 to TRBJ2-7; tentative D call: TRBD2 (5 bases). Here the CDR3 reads CASSPRGLSYEQYF. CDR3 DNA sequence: TGTGCCAGCAGCCCCCGAGGGCTCTCCTACGAGCAGTACTTC.